The 10 T cell receptor beta chains presented below share a single source sample, sequenced in a study of human CD8 memory T cell subsets. Production of TCR beta libraries used UMI-labeled 5' RACE as the method. TCRdb reanalyzed the 5' RACE reads, giving one entry per CDR3 protein sequence and no DNA. The listing contains about 7,300 distinct CDR3 sequences. Among CD8+ T cells, TPEX were CCR7+ PD-1+ TIGIT+ early memory cells with exhausted-like traits. Material for sequencing was CD8+ T cells from PBMCs. The receptors stem from a human donor in good health.

The chain employs TRBV7-2 and TRBJ2-7. CDR3 length: 13 amino acids. Germline loops: CDR1 SGHTA, CDR2 FQGNSA. The CDR3 loop reads CASSLADGYEQYF.

This chain uses TRBV7-9 with TRBJ2-1; the D gene TCRdb calls, TRBD1, cannot be checked with no DNA. CDR3 length: 15 residues. Germline CDR1 and CDR2: SEHNR and FQNEAQ (reference sequence). The CDR3 loop is CASSSSGQGAYEQFF.

The rearrangement joins TRBV27 to TRBJ2-1; TCRdb's D call, TRBD1, is unchecked because there is no DNA. CDR3 size: 11 residues. The germline CDR1 and CDR2 sequences are MNHEY and SMNVEV (reference sequence). CDR3 amino acids: CASRGGHEQFF.

The chain carries TRBV2 and TRBJ2-1; TCRdb picks TRBD1, but there is no DNA to check that call. CDR1 and CDR2 from the germline V gene are SNHLY and FYNNEI. CDR3 length: 16 residues. This CDR3 reads CASSEGRQGEYNEQFF.

J is TRBJ1-1 and V is TRBV19; there is no DNA to check the TCRdb D call of TRBD1. The CDR3 has 16 amino acids. Per the germline V gene, CDR1 is LNHDA and CDR2 is SQIVND (reference sequence). This CDR3 is CASSSSTGPGFTEAFF.

This clonotype is deemed medium-sized by its frequency. V is TRBV7-9 and J is TRBJ2-3; the D call of TRBD1 rests on TCRdb alone, since no DNA is present to check it. The CDR3 sequence is 17 residues long. Germline CDR1 and CDR2: SEHNR and FQNEAQ (reference sequence). This chain's CDR3 is CASSFWDGGEPTDTQYF.

The chain has TRBV11-3 and TRBJ1-2. The CDR3 length is 12 residues. CDR1 SGHNT and CDR2 YENEEA come from the germline V gene. The CDR3: CASSLDRRFYTF.

V and J are TRBV5-6 and TRBJ2-1; TCRdb's assignment of TRBD1 cannot be checked, as there is no DNA. The CDR3 has 17 amino acids. Germline V gives CDR1 SGHDT, CDR2 YYEEEE. Here the CDR3 reads CASSPGVGTGGYNEQFF.

The rearrangement joins TRBV7-9 to TRBJ2-1; TCRdb names TRBD1, which stays unverified in the absence of DNA. The CDR3 has 15 residues. From germline, CDR1 is SEHNR and CDR2 FQNEAQ (reference sequence). The chain's CDR3 is CASSLTGGFGDEQFF.

The rearrangement uses TRBV11-3 and TRBJ1-1. Per the germline V gene, CDR1 is SGHNT and CDR2 is YENEEA. The CDR3 consists of 14 residues. The CDR3 is CASSGPTYWAEAFF.